This T cell receptor (beta chain) stems from a study of T cells in Graves' hyperthyroidism and ophthalmopathy. Study as a whole: Blood was drawn when the patient was first diagnosed and still untreated. Study results and caveats: Stable hyperthyroidism and ophthalmopathy were separated using 13 V-J signatures.

Amplification targeted TCR beta CDR3 regions from RNA transcripts. HTBI primers were the set used in a first-round RT-PCR of the TCR CDR3. A single record per CDR3 protein comes from TCRdb applying MiXCR to the multiplex PCR reads. The sample yields about 640,000 distinct CDR3 sequences, about 20% seen once. Ten or more counts support this clonotype. Its antigen is as yet unknown. Diagnostic assessment was based on clinical symptoms, serum thyroxine and TRAb, thyroid ultrasound and orbital computed tomography. PBMCs came from about 10 ml fresh peripheral blood. The CDR3 is made up of 15 amino acids. The germline CDR1 and CDR2 sequences are DFQATT and SNEGSKA (reference sequence). The V segment lost 5 bases and the J segment 4 bases; nucleotides outside the gene matches: 14.

Sequences were obtained from blood. The source of this sequence is a man aged 30 to 45 with Graves' ophthalmopathy. The chain employs TRBV20-1 and TRBJ2-7, with 7 bases matching TRBD1. For the CDR3, the DNA is TGCAGTGCTGGACTGAGGAGAGGCAGGGGGTACGAGCAGTACTTC. Translation: CSAGLRRGRGYEQYF.